The entry below gives a single T cell receptor beta chain sequence along with its context. The antigen is not known. Trimming cost V 0 bases and J 8 bases, with 14 bases left between them. CDR3 length: 15 residues. Looked up from germline, CDR1 is SGHTA and CDR2 is FQGNSA. These data originate in a study of cytomegalovirus exposure and HLA in healthy donors. Whole-study findings and limits: Cytomegalovirus status was reportedly diagnosed by the classifier with high sensitivity and specificity. Across HLA loci, a later analysis found differing TCR association rates, with DRB1 most and HLA-C fewest.

PCR primers comprised 60 Vbeta and 13 Jbeta primers. Sequencing used immunoSEQ multiplex PCR; TCRdb keeps in-frame clones, though not all of them. The sample consists of about 130,000 clones, less than 85% of them appearing once. The clonotype originates from a man aged 18 to 30 in good health and CMV-seropositive. The sample consisted of PBMCs. This chain connects TRBV7-2 to TRBJ1-5; D gene ambiguous. The CDR3 DNA reads as TGTGCCAGCAGCTTAGCGGAGGCTGGCGGAAAGCCCCAGCATTTT. It codes for CASSLAEAGGKPQHF.